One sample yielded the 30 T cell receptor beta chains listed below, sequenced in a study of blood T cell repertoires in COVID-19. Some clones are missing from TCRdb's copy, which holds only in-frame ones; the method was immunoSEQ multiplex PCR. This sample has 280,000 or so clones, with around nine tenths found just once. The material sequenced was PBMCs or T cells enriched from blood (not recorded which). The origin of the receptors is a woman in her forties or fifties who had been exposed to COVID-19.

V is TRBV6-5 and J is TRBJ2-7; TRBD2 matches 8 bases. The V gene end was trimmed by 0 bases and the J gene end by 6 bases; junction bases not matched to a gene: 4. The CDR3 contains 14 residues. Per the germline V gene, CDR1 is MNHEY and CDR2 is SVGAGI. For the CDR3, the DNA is TGTGCCAGCAGTTACTCGGGACTAGGTACCGAGCAGTACTTC. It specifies CASSYSGLGTEQYF.

CDR3 sequence reads: CSVAGQTNTGELFF. CDR3 coding DNA: TGCAGCGTCGCGGGACAGACGAACACCGGGGAGCTGTTTTTT. This chain connects TRBV29-1 to TRBJ2-2, with D perhaps TRBD1 (7 bases). V gave up 6 bases and J gave up 0 bases, with 11 bases separating them. The germline gives CDR1 SQVTM, CDR2 ANQGSEA. The CDR3 is 14 amino acids.

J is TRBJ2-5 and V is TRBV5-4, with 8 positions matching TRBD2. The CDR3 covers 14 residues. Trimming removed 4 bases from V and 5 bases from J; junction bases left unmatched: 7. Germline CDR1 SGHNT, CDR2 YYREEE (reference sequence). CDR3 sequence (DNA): TGTGCCAGCAGCGGAGCGGGGGCCGAGGAGACCCAGTACTTC. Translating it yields CASSGAGAEETQYF.

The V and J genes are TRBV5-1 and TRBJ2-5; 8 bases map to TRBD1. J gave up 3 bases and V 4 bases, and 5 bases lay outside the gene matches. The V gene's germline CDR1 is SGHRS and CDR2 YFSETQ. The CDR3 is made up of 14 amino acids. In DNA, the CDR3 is TGCGCCAGCAGCGTCGGACAGGGTAAAGAGACCCAGTACTTC. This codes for CASSVGQGKETQYF.

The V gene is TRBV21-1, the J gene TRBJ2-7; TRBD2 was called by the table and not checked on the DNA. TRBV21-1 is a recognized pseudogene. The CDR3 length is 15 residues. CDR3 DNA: TGTGCCAGCAGCAAAGGGAGCGGGGGTTCCTACGAGCAGTACTTC. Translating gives CASSKGSGGSYEQYF.

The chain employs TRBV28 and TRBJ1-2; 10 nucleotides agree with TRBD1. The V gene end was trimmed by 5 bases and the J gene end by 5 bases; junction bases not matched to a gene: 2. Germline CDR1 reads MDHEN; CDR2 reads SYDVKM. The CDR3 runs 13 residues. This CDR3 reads CASSEGQGYGYTF. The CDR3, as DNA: TGTGCCAGCAGTGAGGGACAGGGGTATGGCTACACCTTC.

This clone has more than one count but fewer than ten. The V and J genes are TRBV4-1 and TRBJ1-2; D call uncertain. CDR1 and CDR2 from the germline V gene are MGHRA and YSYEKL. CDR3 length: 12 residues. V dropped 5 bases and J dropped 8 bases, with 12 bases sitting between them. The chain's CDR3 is CASSWAGEGYTF. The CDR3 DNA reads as TGCGCCAGCAGCTGGGCTGGTGAAGGCTACACCTTC.

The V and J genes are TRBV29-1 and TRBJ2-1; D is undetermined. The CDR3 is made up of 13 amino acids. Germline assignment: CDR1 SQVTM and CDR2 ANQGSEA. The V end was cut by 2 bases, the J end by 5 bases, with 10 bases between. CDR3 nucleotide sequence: TGCAGCGTTGAAATGGCAGTAAACAATGAGCAGTTCTTC. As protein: CSVEMAVNNEQFF.

In DNA, the CDR3 is TGTGCCAGCAGTTCCCCCGACAGGGGCGTTTACGAGCAGTACTTC. Protein: CASSSPDRGVYEQYF. The gene calls are TRBV27 and TRBJ2-7, with 8 bases that match TRBD1. The CDR3 is 15 residues long. Unmatched junction bases numbered 9, after V lost 4 bases and J lost 4 bases. Germline V gives CDR1 MNHEY, CDR2 SMNVEV (reference sequence).

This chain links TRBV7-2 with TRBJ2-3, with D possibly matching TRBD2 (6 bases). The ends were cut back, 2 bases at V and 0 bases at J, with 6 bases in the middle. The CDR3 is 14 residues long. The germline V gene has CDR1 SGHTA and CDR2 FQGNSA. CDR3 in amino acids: CASSLSGSTDTQYF. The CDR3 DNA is TGTGCCAGCAGCTTAAGCGGGAGCACAGATACGCAGTATTTT.

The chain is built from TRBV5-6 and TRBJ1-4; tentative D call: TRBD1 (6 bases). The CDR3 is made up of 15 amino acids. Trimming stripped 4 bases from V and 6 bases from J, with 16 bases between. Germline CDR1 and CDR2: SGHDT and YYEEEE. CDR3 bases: TGTGCCAGCAGCCTATTCGGGACAAAGTATGAAAAACTGTTTTTT. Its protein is CASSLFGTKYEKLFF.

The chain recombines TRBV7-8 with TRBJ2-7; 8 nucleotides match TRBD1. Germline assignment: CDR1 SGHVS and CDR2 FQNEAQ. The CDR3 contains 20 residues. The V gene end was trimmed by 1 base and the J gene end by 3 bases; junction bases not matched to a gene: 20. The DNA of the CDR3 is TGTGCCAGCAGCTTAGGCTTGGGCAGGGGGCCTTCCCCTTTGCACTACGAGCAGTACTTC. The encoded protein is CASSLGLGRGPSPLHYEQYF.

For the CDR3, the DNA is TGTGCCAGCAGCTTAGGCAGGGCCTACGAGCAGTACTTC. Protein sequence: CASSLGRAYEQYF. The V gene is TRBV11-3, the J gene TRBJ2-7; D is perhaps TRBD1 (5 bases). CDR3 length equals 13 residues. Trimming took 1 base from V and 2 from J, leaving 6 bases between them. CDR1 and CDR2 from the germline V gene are SGHNT and YENEEA.

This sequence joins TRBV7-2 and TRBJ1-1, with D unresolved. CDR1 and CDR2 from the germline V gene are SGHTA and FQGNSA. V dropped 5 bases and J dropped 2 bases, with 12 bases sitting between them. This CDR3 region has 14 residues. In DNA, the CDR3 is TGTGCCAGCAGCCCCCAGGTACTTAACACTGAAGCTTTCTTT. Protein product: CASSPQVLNTEAFF.

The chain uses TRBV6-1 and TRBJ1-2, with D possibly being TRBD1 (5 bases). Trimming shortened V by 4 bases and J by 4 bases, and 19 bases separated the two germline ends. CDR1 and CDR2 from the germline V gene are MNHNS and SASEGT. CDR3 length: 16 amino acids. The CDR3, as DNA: TGTGCCAGCAGTGGCTATATCGACAGCTTAGGCTATGGCTACACCTTC. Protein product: CASSGYIDSLGYGYTF.

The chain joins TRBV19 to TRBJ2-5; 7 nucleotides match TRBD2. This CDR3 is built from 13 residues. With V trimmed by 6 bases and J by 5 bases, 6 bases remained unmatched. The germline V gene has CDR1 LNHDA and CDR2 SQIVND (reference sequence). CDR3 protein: CASSGLVGETQYF. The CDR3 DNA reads TGTGCCAGTAGCGGACTAGTCGGGGAGACCCAGTACTTC.

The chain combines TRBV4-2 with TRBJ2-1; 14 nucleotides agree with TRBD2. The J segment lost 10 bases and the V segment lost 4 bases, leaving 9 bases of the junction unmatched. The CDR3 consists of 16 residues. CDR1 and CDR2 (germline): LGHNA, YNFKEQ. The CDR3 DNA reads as TGTGCCAGCAGCCTTCCGACTAGCGGGGGGGCTCACGAGCAGTTCTTC. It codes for CASSLPTSGGAHEQFF.

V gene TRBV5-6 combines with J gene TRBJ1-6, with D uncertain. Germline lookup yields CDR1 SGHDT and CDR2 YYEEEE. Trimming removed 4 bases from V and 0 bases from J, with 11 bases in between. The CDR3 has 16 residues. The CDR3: CASSRGRSSYNSPLHF. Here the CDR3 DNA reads TGTGCCAGCAGCCGAGGGCGAAGCTCCTATAATTCACCCCTCCACTTT.

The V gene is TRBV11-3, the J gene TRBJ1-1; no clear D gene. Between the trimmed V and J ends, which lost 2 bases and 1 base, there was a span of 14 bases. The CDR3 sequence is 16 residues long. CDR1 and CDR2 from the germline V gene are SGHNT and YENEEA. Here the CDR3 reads CASSLTQWSGNTEAFF. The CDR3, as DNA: TGTGCCAGCAGCTTAACCCAGTGGAGCGGGAACACTGAAGCTTTCTTT.

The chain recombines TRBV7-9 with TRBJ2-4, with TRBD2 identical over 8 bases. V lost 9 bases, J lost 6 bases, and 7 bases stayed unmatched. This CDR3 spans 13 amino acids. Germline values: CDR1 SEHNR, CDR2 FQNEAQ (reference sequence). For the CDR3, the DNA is TGTGCCAGTACCCCTCGGGGGGGAAACATTCAGTACTTC. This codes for CASTPRGGNIQYF.

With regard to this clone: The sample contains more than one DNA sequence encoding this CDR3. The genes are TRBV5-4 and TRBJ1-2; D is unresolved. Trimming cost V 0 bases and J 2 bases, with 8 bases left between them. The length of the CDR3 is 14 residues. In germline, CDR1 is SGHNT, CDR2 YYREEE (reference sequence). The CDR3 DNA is TGTGCCAGCAGCTTGGCCGGAGGAAACTATGGCTACACCTTC. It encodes CASSLAGGNYGYTF.

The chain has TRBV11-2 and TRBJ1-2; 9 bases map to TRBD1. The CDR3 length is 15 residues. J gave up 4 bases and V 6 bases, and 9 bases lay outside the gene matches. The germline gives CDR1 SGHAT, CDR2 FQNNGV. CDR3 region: CASRRTDRGPYGYTF. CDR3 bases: TGTGCCAGCAGAAGGACGGACAGGGGTCCCTATGGCTACACCTTC. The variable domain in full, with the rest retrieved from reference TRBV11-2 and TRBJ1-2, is EAGVAQSPRYKIIEKRQSVAFWCNPISGHATLYWYQQILGQGPKLLIQFQNNGVVDDSQLPKDRFSAERLKGVDSTLKIQPAKLEDSAVYLCASRRTDRGPYGYTFGSGTRLTVV.

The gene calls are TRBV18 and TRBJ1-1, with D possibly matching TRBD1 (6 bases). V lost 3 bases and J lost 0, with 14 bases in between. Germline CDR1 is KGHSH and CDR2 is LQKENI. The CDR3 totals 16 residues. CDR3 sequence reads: CASSPSPGAMNTEAFF. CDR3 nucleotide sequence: TGTGCCAGCTCACCGTCCCCAGGGGCAATGAACACTGAAGCTTTCTTT.

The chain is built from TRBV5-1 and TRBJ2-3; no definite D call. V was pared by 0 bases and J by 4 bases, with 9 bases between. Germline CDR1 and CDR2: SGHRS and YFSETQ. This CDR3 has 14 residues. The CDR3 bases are TGCGCCAGCAGCTTGGGTTCCCCCTCAGATACGCAGTATTTT. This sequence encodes CASSLGSPSDTQYF.

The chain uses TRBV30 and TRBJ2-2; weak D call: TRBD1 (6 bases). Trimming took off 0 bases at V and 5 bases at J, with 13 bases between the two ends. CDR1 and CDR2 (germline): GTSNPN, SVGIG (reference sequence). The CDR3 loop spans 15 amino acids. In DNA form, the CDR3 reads TGTGCCTGGAGTGTAACAGGGAAAGGGACCGGGGAGCTGTTTTTT. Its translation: CAWSVTGKGTGELFF.

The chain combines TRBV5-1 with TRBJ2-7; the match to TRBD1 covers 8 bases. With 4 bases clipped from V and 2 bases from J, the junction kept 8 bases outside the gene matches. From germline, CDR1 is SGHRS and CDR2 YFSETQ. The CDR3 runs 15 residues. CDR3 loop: CASSKETGATYEQYF. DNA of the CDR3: TGCGCCAGCAGCAAGGAGACAGGGGCCACCTACGAGCAGTACTTC.

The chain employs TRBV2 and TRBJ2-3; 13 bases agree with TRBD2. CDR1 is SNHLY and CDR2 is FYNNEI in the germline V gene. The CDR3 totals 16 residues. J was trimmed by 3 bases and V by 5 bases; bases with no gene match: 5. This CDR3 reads CASSSRTSGGTDTQYF. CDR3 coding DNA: TGTGCCAGCAGTTCCCGGACTAGCGGGGGAACAGATACGCAGTATTTT.

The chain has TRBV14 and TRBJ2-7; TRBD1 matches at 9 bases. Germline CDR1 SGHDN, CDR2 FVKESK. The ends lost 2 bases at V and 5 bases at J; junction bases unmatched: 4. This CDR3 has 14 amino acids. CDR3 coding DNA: TGTGCCAGCAGCCAAATACAGGGGGCTGACGAGCAGTACTTC. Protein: CASSQIQGADEQYF.

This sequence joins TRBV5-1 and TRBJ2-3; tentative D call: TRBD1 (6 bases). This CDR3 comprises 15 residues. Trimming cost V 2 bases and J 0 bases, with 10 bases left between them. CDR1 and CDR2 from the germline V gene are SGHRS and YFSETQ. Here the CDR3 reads CASSLRGQSTDTQYF. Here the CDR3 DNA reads TGCGCCAGCAGCTTAAGGGGACAAAGCACAGATACGCAGTATTTT.

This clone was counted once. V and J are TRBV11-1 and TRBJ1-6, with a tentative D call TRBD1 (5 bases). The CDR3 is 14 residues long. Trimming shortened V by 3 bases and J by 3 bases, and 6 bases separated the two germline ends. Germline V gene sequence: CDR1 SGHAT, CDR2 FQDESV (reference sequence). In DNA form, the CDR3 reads TGTGCCAGCAGCTTCAGGGACTATAATTCACCCCTCCACTTT. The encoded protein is CASSFRDYNSPLHF.